The source of this TCR beta chain is a study of T cell repertoires in cytomegalovirus infection. The wider study: Both recently identified HLA-C-restricted and well-studied HLA-B-restricted CMV epitopes were used in the study. The public TCR beta signatures pointed to both CMV infection and matching HLA type.

One entry per CDR3 protein results from TCRdb running MiXCR on the reads. The sample consists of 450,000 to 650,000 distinct CDR3 sequences, approximately 40% of them appearing once. Study-wide results and limits: CMV-specific TCR beta clonotypes restricted by HLA-C dominated the ex vivo response. Frequencies of public TCR beta families were cumulated, and this identified carriers of CMV plus the relevant HLA.

To note about this clonotype: Its antigen is still unknown.

This CDR3 spans 13 amino acids. V shed 4 bases and J shed 5 bases, with 11 bases lying between them. Germline V gene data show CDR1 as MDHEN and CDR2 as SYDVKM. V is TRBV28 and J is TRBJ1-1; D perhaps matches TRBD1 (6 bases). The sequence was obtained from a human donor in good health (CMV status not recorded). Some clones in this sample may be carry-over from other donors' samples. The source material was cultured PBMCs, sampled from culture after CMV antigen stimulation. Here the CDR3 reads CASSYQGRTEAFF. The CDR3 nucleotides read TGTGCCAGCAGTTACCAGGGGAGGACTGAAGCTTTCTTT. Filled out from reference TRBV28 and TRBJ1-1, the complete variable domain reads DVKVTQSSRYLVKRTGEKVFLECVQDMDHENMFWYRQDPGLGLRLIYFSYDVKMKEKGDIPEGYSVSREKKERFSLILESASTNQTSMYLCASSYQGRTEAFFGQGTRLTVV.